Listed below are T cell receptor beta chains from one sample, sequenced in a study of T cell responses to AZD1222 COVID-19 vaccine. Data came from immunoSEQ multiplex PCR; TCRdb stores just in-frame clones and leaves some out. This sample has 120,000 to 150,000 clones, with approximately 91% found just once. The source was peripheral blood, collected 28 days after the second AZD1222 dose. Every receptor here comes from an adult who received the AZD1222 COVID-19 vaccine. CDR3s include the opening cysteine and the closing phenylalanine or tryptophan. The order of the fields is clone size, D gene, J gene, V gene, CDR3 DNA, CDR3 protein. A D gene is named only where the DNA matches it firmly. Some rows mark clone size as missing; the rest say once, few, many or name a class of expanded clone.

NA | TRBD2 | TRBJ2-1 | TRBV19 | TGTGCCAGTAGGACTAGCGGGGTCCCAAGCTACAATGAGCAGTTCTTC | CASRTSGVPSYNEQFF
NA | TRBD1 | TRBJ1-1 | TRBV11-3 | TGTGCCAGCAGCTTAGATCTTACCACAGGGGGCTGGAACACTGAAGCTTTCTTT | CASSLDLTTGGWNTEAFF
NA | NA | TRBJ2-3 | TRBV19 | TGTGCCAGTAGTAGGGATTACACAGATACGCAGTATTTT | CASSRDYTDTQYF
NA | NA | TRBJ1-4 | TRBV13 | TGTGCCAGCAGCTTAGGACAGGGAAGTGAAAAACTGTTTTTT | CASSLGQGSEKLFF
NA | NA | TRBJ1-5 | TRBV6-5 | TGTGCCAGCAGGGACAGCAACAATCAGCCCCAGCATTTT | CASRDSNNQPQHF
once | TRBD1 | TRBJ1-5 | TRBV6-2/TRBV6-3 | TGTGCCAGCAGCCCCGCGACAGGGGGCAATCAGCCCCAGCATTTT | CASSPATGGNQPQHF
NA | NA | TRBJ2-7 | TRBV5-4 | TGTGCCAGCAGCTTGGACCTTTACGAGCAGTACTTC | CASSLDLYEQYF
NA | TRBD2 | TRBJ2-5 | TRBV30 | TGTGCCTGGAGTCCCCTAAGCGGGAGCGGGGGGACCCAGTACTTC | CAWSPLSGSGGTQYF
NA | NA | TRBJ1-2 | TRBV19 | TGTGCCAGTAGTACCGGACCCGTGGGTGGCTACACCTTC | CASSTGPVGGYTF
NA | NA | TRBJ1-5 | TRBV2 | TGTGCCAGCAGTTCCCGTCAGGGGCTCAATCAGCCCCAGCATTTT | CASSSRQGLNQPQHF
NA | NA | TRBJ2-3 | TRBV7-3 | TGTGCCAGCAGCTTCCAGAGTACAGATACGCAGTATTTT | CASSFQSTDTQYF
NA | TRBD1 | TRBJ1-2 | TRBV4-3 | TGCGCCAGCAGCCAGACAGGGGTTGGGTATGGCTACACCTTC | CASSQTGVGYGYTF
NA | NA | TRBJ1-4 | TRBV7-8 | TGTGCCAGCAGCCCAGTGCGGGTTAATAATGAAAAACTGTTTTTT | CASSPVRVNNEKLFF
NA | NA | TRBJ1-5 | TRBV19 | TGTGCCAGTAGTATAGGAGGGACGGCCCCCCAGCATTTT | CASSIGGTAPQHF
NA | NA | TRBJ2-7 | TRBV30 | TGTGCCTGGCAAGTCCATAGCGGCGCCTACGAGCAGTACTTC | CAWQVHSGAYEQYF
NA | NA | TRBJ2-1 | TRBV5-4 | TGTGCCAGCAGCTTGGACTACAATGAGCAGTTCTTC | CASSLDYNEQFF
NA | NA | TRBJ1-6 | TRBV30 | TGTGCCTGGGGTTGGGGGAGCTCCTATAATTCACCCCTCCACTTT | CAWGWGSSYNSPLHF
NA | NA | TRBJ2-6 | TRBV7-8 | TGTGCCAGCGGCGGGCCAGGCCTGAGGGCCAACGTCCTGACTTTC | CASGGPGLRANVLTF
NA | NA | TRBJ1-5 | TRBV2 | TGTGCCAGCAGTGTTAGCGGGGCTCAGCCCCAGCATTTT | CASSVSGAQPQHF
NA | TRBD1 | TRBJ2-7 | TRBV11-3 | TGTGCCAGCAGCGCGCAACCGGGACAGGGCTACCACGAGCAGTACTTC | CASSAQPGQGYHEQYF
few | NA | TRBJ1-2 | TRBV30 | TGTGCCTGGAGTCGGACCCGGGACCCAGCTAACTATGGCTACACCTTC | CAWSRTRDPANYGYTF
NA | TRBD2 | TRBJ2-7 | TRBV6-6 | TGTGCCGACTCATCATGGGGGGGTGGGAGGTCCTACGAGCAGTACTTC | CADSSWGGGRSYEQYF
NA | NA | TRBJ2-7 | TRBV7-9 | TGTGCCAGCAGCTTGAGGAAGACGGACTACCCACACTTC | CASSLRKTDYPHF
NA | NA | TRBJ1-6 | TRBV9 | TGTGCCAGCAGCGTAGCATTCCCCTATAATTCACCCCTCCACTTT | CASSVAFPYNSPLHF
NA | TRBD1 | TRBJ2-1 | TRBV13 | TGTGCCAGCAGCTTTGTACTAGGGGGCCGTAAGCAGTTCTTC | CASSFVLGGRKQFF
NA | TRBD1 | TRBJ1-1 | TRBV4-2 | TGTGCCAGCAGCCAAGATGGGACAGGTTGGGGGGCTTTCTTT | CASSQDGTGWGAFF
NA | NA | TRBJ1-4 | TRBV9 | TGTGCCAGCAGCGTACAGCCCACTAATGAAAAACTGTTTTTT | CASSVQPTNEKLFF
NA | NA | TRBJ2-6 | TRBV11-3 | TGTGCCAGCAGTGCAGGGATCTCTGGGGCCAACGTCCTGACTTTC | CASSAGISGANVLTF
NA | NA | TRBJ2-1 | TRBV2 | TGTGCCAGCAGGGCGGGAGAGACAGGGCCCTACAATGAGCAGTTCTTC | CASRAGETGPYNEQFF
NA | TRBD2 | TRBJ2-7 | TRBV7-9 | TGTGCCAGTGGACTAGCGGGGTCCTACGAGCAGTACTTC | CASGLAGSYEQYF
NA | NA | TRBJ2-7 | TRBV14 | TGTGCCAGCAGCCAACAGGGTTTCGCCTACGAGCAGTACTTC | CASSQQGFAYEQYF
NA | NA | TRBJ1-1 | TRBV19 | TGTGCCAGTAGTATTATTGGGCGACGACTGAACACTGAAGCTTTCTTT | CASSIIGRRLNTEAFF
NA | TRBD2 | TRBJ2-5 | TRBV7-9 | TGTGCCAGCAGCTTAGAGGGGACTAGCGGGAAAAAGGGAGAGACCCAGTACTTC | CASSLEGTSGKKGETQYF
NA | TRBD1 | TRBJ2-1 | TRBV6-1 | TGTGCCAGCAGTGAACGGGGAGGGACAGGGGACAATGAGCAGTTCTTC | CASSERGGTGDNEQFF
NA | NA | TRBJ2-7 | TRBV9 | TGTGCCAGCAGCGTAGGACTAGTCTACGAGCAGTACTTC | CASSVGLVYEQYF
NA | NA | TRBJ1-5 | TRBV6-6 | TGTGCCAGCTCTCTACAGGGCAATCAGCCCCAGCATTTT | CASSLQGNQPQHF